This TCR beta chain was obtained from a study of cytomegalovirus exposure and HLA in healthy donors. Findings and caveats of the study: The study assumed roughly uniform donor sequencing depth for presence/absence analyses. Further analysis was carried out later, and it showed several of the most significant clusters appearing linked to common viral pathogens.

Researchers ran the PCR with 60 Vbeta and 13 Jbeta primers. Here immunoSEQ multiplex PCR was the method, and the copy in TCRdb shows in-frame clones only, minus some. The table includes roughly 260,000 clones, around four fifths detected once. Turning to this clone: Antigen unknown.

Trimming removed 6 bases at V and 5 bases at J, with 19 bases between. The CDR3 has 15 amino acids. Germline assignment: CDR1 SEHNR and CDR2 FQNEAQ (reference sequence). The TCR comes from a woman between 40 and 50 years old in good health and CMV-seropositive. Material: PBMCs. The rearrangement links TRBV7-9 to TRBJ2-5; maybe TRBD1 (8 bases). The CDR3 spells CASRTPTGEGETQYF. In nucleotides, the CDR3 is TGTGCCAGCAGGACCCCGACAGGGGAGGGGGAGACCCAGTACTTC.